A selection of T cell receptor beta chains follows, all from one sample in a study of CD8 T cells in Susac syndrome. TCRdb redid the calling of the immunoSEQ multiplex PCR reads with MiXCR, one entry per CDR3 protein. The data hold some 450,000 distinct CDR3 sequences, with 85% to 90% observed a single time. The sample consisted of CD8+ T cells from PBMCs. Source of these receptors: a human donor with multiple sclerosis. CDR3s include the opening cysteine and the closing phenylalanine or tryptophan. The D gene is left open where the match is weak. Size is stated for part of the rows, as once, few or many counts, or as a class when the clone is expanded.

v_call: TRBV5-4
clone_size: once
d_call: TRBD2
j_call: TRBJ2-7
cdr3_nt: TGTGCCAGCAGCGAGACCGGGACTAGCGGAGGGAAGAGCTCCTACGAGCAGTACTTC
cdr3_aa: CASSETGTSGGKSSYEQYF

v_call: TRBV4-1
clone_size: .
d_call: .
j_call: TRBJ2-7
cdr3_nt: TGCGCCAGCAGCCAAGATCCCAGGGAGTTAATCTACGAGCAGTACTTC
cdr3_aa: CASSQDPRELIYEQYF

v_call: TRBV18
clone_size: .
d_call: .
j_call: TRBJ1-2
cdr3_nt: TGTGCCAGCTCCGACGTGGGGGCGGCCTATGGCTACACCTTC
cdr3_aa: CASSDVGAAYGYTF

v_call: TRBV27
clone_size: few
d_call: .
j_call: TRBJ1-1
cdr3_nt: TGTGCCAGCAGTGTAGCGGGATACACCGAAGCTTTCTTT
cdr3_aa: CASSVAGYTEAFF

v_call: TRBV27
clone_size: .
d_call: TRBD2
j_call: TRBJ2-2
cdr3_nt: TGTGCCTGCCAAGGGACTAGCCAGGACACCGGGGAGCTGTTTTTT
cdr3_aa: CACQGTSQDTGELFF

v_call: TRBV11-2
clone_size: .
d_call: .
j_call: TRBJ2-1
cdr3_nt: TGTGCCAGCAGCTCCGAGACCCTCGAGCAGTTCTTC
cdr3_aa: CASSSETLEQFF

v_call: TRBV27
clone_size: .
d_call: TRBD1
j_call: TRBJ2-1
cdr3_nt: TGTGCCAGCAGTTTATTGCGCCAGGGGGACCAGTTCTTC
cdr3_aa: CASSLLRQGDQFF

v_call: TRBV19
clone_size: .
d_call: TRBD2
j_call: TRBJ2-7
cdr3_nt: TGTGCCAGTAGCACGGCGGGAGGGAATGAGCAGTACTTC
cdr3_aa: CASSTAGGNEQYF

v_call: TRBV6-2/TRBV6-3
clone_size: .
d_call: .
j_call: TRBJ1-2
cdr3_nt: TGTGCCAGCAGTTACGCGAACTATGGCTACACCTTC
cdr3_aa: CASSYANYGYTF

v_call: TRBV11-2
clone_size: .
d_call: .
j_call: TRBJ2-7
cdr3_nt: TGTGCCAGCCGATGGAGGGAAATAATAACCTACGAGCAGTACTTC
cdr3_aa: CASRWREIITYEQYF

v_call: TRBV12-3/TRBV12-4
clone_size: .
d_call: .
j_call: TRBJ2-7
cdr3_nt: TGTGCCAGCAGCCTGACCTGGAGAGAGCAGTACTTC
cdr3_aa: CASSLTWREQYF

v_call: TRBV10-3
clone_size: .
d_call: .
j_call: TRBJ2-1
cdr3_nt: TGTGCCATCAGTGTGTTGGGCGATGAGCAGTTCTTC
cdr3_aa: CAISVLGDEQFF

v_call: TRBV13
clone_size: once
d_call: .
j_call: TRBJ2-2
cdr3_nt: TGTGCCAGCAGCTTAGGGGTGAGCGCGAACACCGGGGAGCTGTTTTTT
cdr3_aa: CASSLGVSANTGELFF

v_call: TRBV27
clone_size: .
d_call: .
j_call: TRBJ2-3
cdr3_nt: TGTGCCAGCAGTTTATACGAGGGTTCGTCCAATCCGGATACGCAGTATTTT
cdr3_aa: CASSLYEGSSNPDTQYF

v_call: TRBV20-1
clone_size: few
d_call: .
j_call: TRBJ2-7
cdr3_nt: TGCAGTGCTAGAGATTTCGGGGACGCAAGCTACGAGCAGTACTTC
cdr3_aa: CSARDFGDASYEQYF

v_call: TRBV4-1
clone_size: .
d_call: TRBD1
j_call: TRBJ2-6
cdr3_nt: TGCGCCAGCAGCCATCCCAGGACAGGGAGTGCGGCCGGGGCCAACGTCCTGACTTTC
cdr3_aa: CASSHPRTGSAAGANVLTF

v_call: TRBV2
clone_size: .
d_call: .
j_call: TRBJ2-2
cdr3_nt: TGTGCCAGCAGTGAAGACAGGGAGTCGAACACCGGGGAGCTGTTTTTT
cdr3_aa: CASSEDRESNTGELFF

v_call: TRBV12-3/TRBV12-4
clone_size: .
d_call: .
j_call: TRBJ2-2
cdr3_nt: TGTGCCACTCAAGGGGGTCTGACCGGGGAGCTGTTTTTT
cdr3_aa: CATQGGLTGELFF

v_call: TRBV20-1
clone_size: .
d_call: .
j_call: TRBJ2-1
cdr3_nt: TGCAGTGCTAGAGATCTGGAGGGTTATGAGCAGTTCTTC
cdr3_aa: CSARDLEGYEQFF

v_call: TRBV3-1
clone_size: .
d_call: TRBD2
j_call: TRBJ2-1
cdr3_nt: TGTGCCAGCAGCCAAGATTTGCTAGCGGGAGAGCAGTTCTTC
cdr3_aa: CASSQDLLAGEQFF

v_call: TRBV25-1
clone_size: .
d_call: TRBD1
j_call: TRBJ1-2
cdr3_nt: TGTGCCAGCAGTGATTGGTCAGGGGGCTATGGCTACACCTTC
cdr3_aa: CASSDWSGGYGYTF

v_call: TRBV10-2
clone_size: .
d_call: .
j_call: TRBJ2-1
cdr3_nt: TGCGCCAGCAGCTCCGGGCGGGCCTCCTACAATGAGCAGTTCTTC
cdr3_aa: CASSSGRASYNEQFF

v_call: TRBV11-2
clone_size: few
d_call: .
j_call: TRBJ1-6
cdr3_nt: TGTGCCAGCAGCTTAGATTTAAATTCACCCCTCCACTTT
cdr3_aa: CASSLDLNSPLHF

v_call: TRBV3-1
clone_size: .
d_call: .
j_call: TRBJ2-7
cdr3_nt: TGTGCCAGCAGCCTAAGGGCGTTCTCCTACGAGCAGTACTTC
cdr3_aa: CASSLRAFSYEQYF

v_call: TRBV2
clone_size: few
d_call: .
j_call: TRBJ1-5
cdr3_nt: TGTGCCAGCGGTGCGCAGCCCCAGCATTTT
cdr3_aa: CASGAQPQHF

v_call: TRBV6-6
clone_size: once
d_call: .
j_call: TRBJ2-1
cdr3_nt: TGTGCCAGCAGTTACAGGACCCCGGGGGCTGAGCAGTTCTTC
cdr3_aa: CASSYRTPGAEQFF

v_call: TRBV11-2
clone_size: .
d_call: .
j_call: TRBJ1-1
cdr3_nt: TGTGCCAGCAGCGTTATGAAAGTGGGGGGGACTGAAGCTTTCTTT
cdr3_aa: CASSVMKVGGTEAFF

v_call: TRBV6-1
clone_size: .
d_call: .
j_call: TRBJ2-5
cdr3_nt: TGTGCCAGCACCGACAGGGGAGGGGAAGAGACCCAGTACTTC
cdr3_aa: CASTDRGGEETQYF

v_call: TRBV4-1
clone_size: .
d_call: .
j_call: TRBJ2-7
cdr3_nt: TGCGCCAGCAGTCGAAGACACCTCCTTTACGAGCAGTACTTC
cdr3_aa: CASSRRHLLYEQYF

v_call: TRBV4-1
clone_size: .
d_call: .
j_call: TRBJ1-1
cdr3_nt: TGCGCCAGCAGCCAAGGAGTAGCCACTGAAGCTTTCTTT
cdr3_aa: CASSQGVATEAFF

v_call: TRBV18
clone_size: .
d_call: .
j_call: TRBJ2-5
cdr3_nt: TGTGCCAGCTCACCCCCCACGGAGACCCAGTACTTC
cdr3_aa: CASSPPTETQYF

v_call: TRBV14
clone_size: once
d_call: .
j_call: TRBJ2-7
cdr3_nt: TGTGCCAGCAGCCGCGGGGGACAGGTCCACGAGCAGTACTTC
cdr3_aa: CASSRGGQVHEQYF

v_call: TRBV24-1
clone_size: once
d_call: .
j_call: TRBJ2-1
cdr3_nt: TGTGCCACCAGTGCCGGGGGAGTGGAGCAGTTCTTC
cdr3_aa: CATSAGGVEQFF

v_call: TRBV6-6
clone_size: .
d_call: .
j_call: TRBJ2-7
cdr3_nt: TGTGCCAGCAGTTACGGTCCAGTAGAAAGCTCCTACGAGCAGTACTTC
cdr3_aa: CASSYGPVESSYEQYF

v_call: TRBV30
clone_size: .
d_call: TRBD1
j_call: TRBJ1-1
cdr3_nt: TGTGCCTGGGGTACAGGGGTGGGGAACACTGAAGCTTTCTTT
cdr3_aa: CAWGTGVGNTEAFF

v_call: TRBV7-6
clone_size: few
d_call: .
j_call: TRBJ1-2
cdr3_nt: TGTGCCAGCAGCTTAGCTGACTCTGGCTATGGCTACACCTTC
cdr3_aa: CASSLADSGYGYTF

v_call: TRBV2
clone_size: .
d_call: .
j_call: TRBJ2-3
cdr3_nt: TGTGCCAGCAGTGAAAGCGCAGGGGCGTTGACAGATACGCAGTATTTT
cdr3_aa: CASSESAGALTDTQYF